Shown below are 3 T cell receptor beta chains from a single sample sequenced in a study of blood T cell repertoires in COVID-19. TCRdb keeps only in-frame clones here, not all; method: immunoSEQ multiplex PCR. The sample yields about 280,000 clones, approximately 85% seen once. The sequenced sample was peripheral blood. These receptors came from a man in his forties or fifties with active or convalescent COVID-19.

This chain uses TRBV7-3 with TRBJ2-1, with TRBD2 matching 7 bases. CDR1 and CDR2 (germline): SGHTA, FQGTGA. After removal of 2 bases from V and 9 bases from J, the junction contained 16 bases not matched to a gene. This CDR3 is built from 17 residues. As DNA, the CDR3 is TGTGCCAGCAGCTTATTCGGGACTACCCAAGTTGAGGGTGAGCAGTTCTTC. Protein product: CASSLFGTTQVEGEQFF.

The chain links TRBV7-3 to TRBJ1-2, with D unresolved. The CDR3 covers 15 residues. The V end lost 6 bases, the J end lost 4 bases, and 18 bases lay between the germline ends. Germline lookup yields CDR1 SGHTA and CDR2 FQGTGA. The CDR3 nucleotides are TGTGCCAGCAGTCCAACGATGACGGGATCCTATGGCTACACCTTC. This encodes CASSPTMTGSYGYTF. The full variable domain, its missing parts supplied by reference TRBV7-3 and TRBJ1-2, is GAGVSQTPSNKVTEKGKYVELRCDPISGHTALYWYRQSLGQGPEFLIYFQGTGAADDSGLPNDRFFAVRPEGSVSTLKIQRTERGDSAVYLCASSPTMTGSYGYTFGSGTRLTVV.

In nucleotides, the CDR3 is TGTGCCAGACCACCCCAGGGGCAAGAGACCCAGTACTTC. The encoded protein is CARPPQGQETQYF. This sequence joins TRBV19 and TRBJ2-5, with a tentative D call TRBD1 (6 bases). CDR3 length equals 13 residues. V lost 9 bases and J lost 2, with 13 bases in between. Germline CDR1 LNHDA, CDR2 SQIVND (reference sequence).